This TCR beta chain was identified in a study of T cells in Graves' hyperthyroidism and ophthalmopathy. Study at large: Peripheral blood was drawn at first diagnosis, prior to all treatment.

RNA transcripts served as the template for amplifying TCR beta CDR3 regions. First-round RT-PCR with HTBI primers amplified the TCR CDR3 region. TCRdb passed the multiplex PCR reads through MiXCR, listing each CDR3 protein once. The repertoire includes a few hundred thousand distinct CDR3 sequences, around a quarter of them detected once, and around 70% sits in the top ten. Ten or more counts support this clonotype. Its specificity is unknown. Patients were excluded because of uncontrolled infection, other autoimmune disease, pregnancy or lactation. Notes on the study in general: Using 13 V-J features, a model discriminated ophthalmopathy from stable hyperthyroidism. Blood held most thyroid clonotypes expanded above 0.001 frequency.

V gave up 8 bases and J gave up 2 bases, with 21 bases separating them. Germline CDR1 reads MNHNS; CDR2 reads SASEGT. This CDR3 is 16 amino acids long. The sequenced material came from blood. The V gene is TRBV6-1, the J gene TRBJ1-1; D is undetermined. This receptor was identified in a man aged 45-65 years with Graves' hyperthyroidism. The CDR3 spells CASVARGGTSNTEAFF. DNA for the CDR3: TGTGCCAGCGTCGCCCGCGGCGGCACTAGTAACACTGAAGCTTTCTTT.